Given below is one T cell receptor beta chain in context. Its antigen is undetermined. These data come from a study of T cell responses to AZD1222 COVID-19 vaccine. Study-wide results and caveats: In the spike-specific TCR repertoire, nearly half reportedly target unmutated variant regions. Two doses of AZD1222 preceded a rise in Spike-specific TCR breadth and depth.

The method was immunoSEQ multiplex PCR; TCRdb's version includes in-frame clones alone and lacks a portion of them. Here the sample spans tens of thousands of clones, around 87% being singletons. This TCR derives from an adult in good health. Specimen: peripheral blood, collected on day 0 of AZD1222 vaccination.

The CDR3 coding sequence is TGTGCCAGCAGTGCCCGGTTGGGGGAAAAACTGTTTTTT. Its protein is CASSARLGEKLFF. The chain links TRBV27 to TRBJ1-4; D gene uncertain. The length of the CDR3 is 13 residues. Germline loops: CDR1 MNHEY, CDR2 SMNVEV (reference sequence). Trimming pared 5 bases from V and 8 bases from J, leaving 12 bases between.